The 18 T cell receptor beta chains below come from one sample, sequenced in a study of T cells in Graves' hyperthyroidism and ophthalmopathy (dated by TCRdb to about 2019). The library was generated by multiplex PCR. Reads for this sample came from an Illumina HiSeq 2000. TCR beta CDR3 regions were amplified from RNA transcripts. The first round of RT-PCR for the TCR CDR3 was performed with the HTBI primer set and the Qiagen OneStep RT-PCR kit. In-frame beta chains were kept once TCRdb had trimmed the public reads at Q25 with fastp and called clones with MiXCR. Records with the same CDR3 protein are collapsed into one entry carrying the most frequent genes and DNA. The sample yields 93,000 or so distinct CDR3 sequences; around 50% were counted once. The ten top clones hold about 25% of the sample. Sequencing was performed on blood. The source of these receptors is a man between 40 and 49 years old with Graves' hyperthyroidism.

This clonotype came up a few times. V and J are TRBV7-2 and TRBJ2-7; TRBD1 aligns across 10 bases. After removal of 11 bases from V and 3 bases from J, the junction contained 10 bases not matched to a gene. The CDR3 covers 14 residues. Per germline, CDR1 SGHTA and CDR2 FQGNSA. In DNA form, the CDR3 reads TGTGCCTGGACCCGGGACAGGGGCCTCTACGAGCAGTACTTC. It is translated as CAWTRDRGLYEQYF.

As regards this clonotype: A read error may be the cause here, since a much bigger clone is one base away. The chain recombines TRBV10-3 with TRBJ2-5; 7 bases are a match to TRBD2. Per germline, CDR1 ENHRY and CDR2 SYGVKD. Trimming took 5 bases from V and 5 from J; bases not matched to a gene: 8. There are 14 residues in the CDR3. The CDR3 DNA follows: TGTGCCATCAGTTACTCCGGTAGCGGGGAGACCCAGTACTTC. Translation gives CAISYSGSGETQYF.

V and J are TRBV7-2 and TRBJ2-5, with unresolved D. The last part of the DNA fits TRBJ2-7 better; the J call may be wrong. Germline assignment: CDR1 SGHTA and CDR2 FQGNSA. CDR3 size: 15 residues. The chain's CDR3 is CASSRTRQTTYEQYF. Here the CDR3 DNA reads TGTGCCAGCAGCCGAACGCGTCAGACCACCTACGAGCAGTACTTC.

This clonotype has at least ten counts. The V and J genes are TRBV2 and TRBJ2-7; 7 nucleotides agree with TRBD2. This CDR3 region has 14 residues. The J segment lost 4 bases and the V segment lost 1 base, leaving 4 bases of the junction unmatched. Germline V lookup: CDR1 SNHLY, CDR2 FYNNEI. The CDR3 DNA is TGTGCCAGCAGTGAAGTCGGGGGGAGATACGAGCAGTACTTC. This translates into CASSEVGGRYEQYF.

This clonotype appeared many times. This rearrangement joins TRBV20-1 to TRBJ2-7; D is perhaps TRBD1 (5 bases). The CDR3 covers 14 residues. Trimming pared 3 bases from V and 3 bases from J, leaving 15 bases between. Germline assignment: CDR1 DFQATT and CDR2 SNEGSKA (reference sequence). The DNA of the CDR3 is TGCAGTGCTAGTCTTGGCAGGGTAAACTACGAGCAGTACTTC. Encoded protein: CSASLGRVNYEQYF.

The chain joins TRBV12-3 or TRBV12-4 to TRBJ2-5; D remains ambiguous. V was trimmed by 6 bases and J by 9 bases, leaving 17 bases between them. CDR3 size: 13 residues. CDR3 loop: CASRFGIYQPQYF. The CDR3 DNA is TGTGCCAGCAGGTTCGGAATATACCAGCCCCAGTACTTC.

On this clonotype: At one of its ends the junction is not consistent with the germline gene, which may arise from a read error. This chain connects TRBV5-5 to TRBJ2-1, with 7 bases matching TRBD1. The CDR3 consists of 15 residues. Germline lookup yields CDR1 SGHKS and CDR2 YYEKEE (reference sequence). In nucleotides, the CDR3 is TGCGCCAGCAGCTTTAGGACGCCCGGGACAGATACGCAGTTCTTC. Translated: CASSFRTPGTDTQFF.

This clonotype showed up just once. The rearrangement links TRBV11-1 to TRBJ1-4; D gene ambiguous. The CDR3 sequence is 12 residues long. Germline V CDR1 and CDR2: SGHAT, FQDESV (reference sequence). V lost 8 bases and J 8 bases, leaving 12 bases between the germline ends. CDR3 in DNA: TGTGCCAGCCGTCGAGAAGGGGAAAAACTGTTTTTT. It encodes CASRREGEKLFF.

Regarding this clonotype: A much bigger clone sits one base away, suggesting this may be a read error. The rearrangement links TRBV6-4 to TRBJ2-7, with D perhaps matching TRBD2 (5 bases). CDR1 is MRHNA, CDR2 SNTAGT, per germline. CDR3 length: 13 amino acids. The V end was cut by 3 bases, the J end by 7 bases, with 13 bases between. The CDR3 loop is CASSDRENNEQYF. CDR3 in DNA: TGTGCCAGCAGTGATCGGGAAAACAATGAGCAGTACTTC.

The CDR3 sequence: CATSRTGSTGELFF. CDR3 DNA sequence: TGTGCCACCAGCAGGACAGGGAGCACCGGGGAGCTGTTTTTT. The V gene is TRBV15, the J gene TRBJ2-2, with 7 nucleotides matching TRBD1. V lost 3 bases and J lost 4; bases outside the gene matches: 2. This CDR3 region has 14 residues. Germline loops: CDR1 LNHNV, CDR2 YYDKDF (reference sequence).

This clonotype was picked up many times. CDR3 sequence reads: CASSRPFASFDEQFF. CDR3 in DNA: TGTGCCAGCAGCCGGCCTTTCGCTTCATTCGATGAGCAGTTCTTC. The chain is built from TRBV7-3 and TRBJ2-1; D is unresolved. V shed 5 bases and J shed 8 bases, with 19 bases lying between them. This CDR3 region has 15 residues. The germline V gene has CDR1 SGHTA and CDR2 FQGTGA.

V and J are TRBV20-1 and TRBJ1-1; D gene ambiguous. Germline CDR1 DFQATT, CDR2 SNEGSKA (reference sequence). This CDR3 is 12 amino acids long. The V end was cut by 3 bases, the J end by 3 bases, with 8 bases between. In DNA, the CDR3 is TGCAGTGCTAGGACCGGGGACACTGAAGCTTTCTTT. Protein sequence: CSARTGDTEAFF.

Many counts were recorded for this clonotype. The V and J genes are TRBV19 and TRBJ1-4, with TRBD1 identical over 8 bases. Unmatched junction bases numbered 7, after V lost 9 bases and J lost 7 bases. The germline gives CDR1 LNHDA, CDR2 SQIVND (reference sequence). The CDR3 spans 13 residues. The CDR3 DNA sequence: TGTGCCAGCAGCGACAGGGGCGGTGAAAAACTGTTTTTT. This sequence encodes CASSDRGGEKLFF.

The chain links TRBV20-1 to TRBJ2-5; perhaps D is TRBD1 or TRBD2 (5 bases each). The CDR3 is 13 amino acids. V shed 2 bases and J shed 5 bases, with 12 bases lying between them. The germline gives CDR1 DFQATT, CDR2 SNEGSKA (reference sequence). The CDR3: CSARQGDEETQYF. CDR3 sequence (DNA): TGCAGTGCTAGACAGGGAGACGAGGAGACCCAGTACTTC.

J is TRBJ1-5 and V is TRBV20-1; D is uncertain. The CDR3 consists of 11 residues. CDR1 is DFQATT, CDR2 SNEGSKA, per germline (reference sequence). Trimming stripped 6 bases from V and 9 bases from J, with 12 bases between. Here the CDR3 reads CSARQQPPQHF. The CDR3 coding sequence is TGCAGTGCCCGACAACAACCGCCCCAGCATTTT.

This clonotype has just one count. The chain links TRBV24-1 to TRBJ2-5, with D perhaps assigned TRBD1 or TRBD2 (6 bases each). This CDR3 contains 13 residues. The V gene lost 4 bases and the J gene lost 5 bases, with 10 bases spanning the gap. In germline, CDR1 is KGHDR, CDR2 SFDVKD. The CDR3 DNA sequence: TGTGCCACCAGTGAGACTAGGGGGGAGACCCAGTACTTC. It yields the protein CATSETRGETQYF.

The chain carries TRBV29-1 and TRBJ2-1, with 7 nucleotides matching TRBD2. The germline CDR1 and CDR2 sequences are SQVTM and ANQGSEA. This CDR3 is built from 17 residues. V lost 7 bases and J lost 3; bases outside the gene matches: 18. The CDR3 region has the DNA TGCAGCGCCGATCCCTACCTAACTAGCGCCAACTACAATGAGCAGTTCTTC. This encodes CSADPYLTSANYNEQFF.

This clonotype has at least ten counts. The rearrangement uses TRBV7-8 and TRBJ1-1; D uncertain. The CDR3 covers 13 residues. Trimming took 1 base from V and 8 from J, leaving 11 bases between them. Germline loops: CDR1 SGHVS, CDR2 FQNEAQ. CDR3 loop: CASSLGLTREAFF. The CDR3 DNA follows: TGTGCCAGCAGCTTAGGACTCACCAGAGAAGCTTTCTTT.